The 32 T cell receptor beta chains in this list originate from one sample, sequenced in a study of radiation and T cells in renal cell carcinoma. Sequencing used immunoSEQ multiplex PCR; TCRdb keeps in-frame clones, though not all of them. Here the sample spans about 83,000 clones, roughly 80% being singletons. Time point specified: blood 4 weeks post-SBRT, at nephrectomy. Treatment: 15 Gy SBRT to primary tumor, nephrectomy 4 weeks later. The specimen was blood, collected from a patient whose treatment included radiotherapy and nephrectomy. The receptors derive from a woman aged 60-75 years with renal cell carcinoma.

The J gene is TRBJ2-7, the V gene TRBV28; 10 positions match TRBD1. With V trimmed by 6 bases and J by 5 bases, 10 bases remained unmatched. CDR1 is MDHEN and CDR2 is SYDVKM in the germline V gene. This CDR3 is built from 15 residues. The CDR3 loop reads CASSTRQGAINEQYF. CDR3 in DNA: TGTGCCAGCAGCACTCGACAGGGGGCGATCAACGAGCAGTACTTC. Full variable domain (remainder filled in from reference TRBV28 and TRBJ2-7): DVKVTQSSRYLVKRTGEKVFLECVQDMDHENMFWYRQDPGLGLRLIYFSYDVKMKEKGDIPEGYSVSREKKERFSLILESASTNQTSMYLCASSTRQGAINEQYFGPGTRLTVT.

The chain is built from TRBV5-4 and TRBJ2-1; 7 bases line up with TRBD1. Germline V gene lookup returns CDR1 SGHNT and CDR2 YYREEE (reference sequence). The CDR3 covers 13 residues. V was pared by 9 bases and J by 6 bases, with 9 bases of the junction left unmatched. Here the CDR3 reads CAIPGTAANEQFF. In DNA form, the CDR3 reads TGTGCCATTCCCGGGACAGCGGCCAATGAGCAGTTCTTC.

The chain links TRBV19 to TRBJ1-5; D might be TRBD1 (5 bases). The germline V gene encodes CDR1 LNHDA and CDR2 SQIVND (reference sequence). The CDR3 runs 16 residues. V was pared by 3 bases and J by 5 bases, with 17 bases between. The CDR3, as DNA: TGTGCCAGTAGTATCTTGATGGGGGATGGGGATCAGCCCCAGCATTTT. Translating it yields CASSILMGDGDQPQHF. Supplemented by reference TRBV19 and TRBJ1-5, the full variable domain reads DGGITQSPKYLFRKEGQNVTLSCEQNLNHDAMYWYRQDPGQGLRLIYYSQIVNDFQKGDIAEGYSVSREKKESFPLTVTSAQKNPTAFYLCASSILMGDGDQPQHFGDGTRLSIL.

The rearrangement links TRBV10-3 to TRBJ2-3; D tentatively reads TRBD1 or TRBD2 (5 bases each). From germline, CDR1 is ENHRY and CDR2 SYGVKD. The CDR3 covers 14 residues. The V end was cut by 4 bases, the J end by 6 bases, with 14 bases between. CDR3 bases: TGTGCCATCAGTGGTATGCTTGAGGGGGATACGCAGTATTTT. Its protein is CAISGMLEGDTQYF.

V gene TRBV19 combines with J gene TRBJ2-5; 15 nucleotides line up with TRBD2. Trimming at V came to 6 bases and at J to 5 bases, leaving 7 bases not matched to a gene. This CDR3 is built from 16 residues. Germline V lookup: CDR1 LNHDA, CDR2 SQIVND (reference sequence). The CDR3 loop reads CASRGLAGGLGETQYF. The CDR3 coding sequence is TGTGCCAGTAGAGGACTAGCGGGAGGGTTGGGGGAGACCCAGTACTTC.

The sample holds one count of this clone. A read error may account for a junction end that differs from germline. The chain joins TRBV18 to TRBJ1-2; D remains unclear. Germline V gives CDR1 KGHSH, CDR2 LQKENI. The CDR3 is 11 residues long. The DNA of the CDR3 is TGTGTCAGCTCACCATCCAATGGCTACACCTTC. It specifies CVSSPSNGYTF.

The chain has TRBV28 and TRBJ1-2, with TRBD1 matching 11 bases. Germline loops: CDR1 MDHEN, CDR2 SYDVKM. CDR3 length equals 14 residues. V dropped 6 bases and J dropped 5; count of bases not matched to a gene: 5. The CDR3 loop reads CASSQGQGEYGYTF. The CDR3 bases are TGTGCCAGCAGCCAGGGACAGGGGGAATATGGCTACACCTTC.

There are a few counts of this clone. The V call is TRBV21-1, the J call TRBJ2-7; no DNA check was done on the table's D call, TRBD1. TRBV21-1 is shown as a pseudogene. CDR3 length: 12 residues. The DNA for the CDR3 is TGTGCCAGCAGGTCAGGGTTCTACGAGCAGTACTTC. Its translation: CASRSGFYEQYF.

V gene TRBV19 combines with J gene TRBJ2-7, with 7 bases identical to TRBD2. The CDR3 extends over 14 amino acids. The J segment lost 3 bases and the V segment lost 0 bases, leaving 2 bases of the junction unmatched. The germline V gene encodes CDR1 LNHDA and CDR2 SQIVND (reference sequence). The chain's CDR3 is CASSIDPGGYEQYF. The CDR3 DNA sequence: TGTGCCAGTAGTATAGATCCGGGAGGCTACGAGCAGTACTTC.

This rearrangement joins TRBV2 to TRBJ1-2; D gene unclear. Trimming took 3 bases from V and 8 from J, leaving 10 bases between them. The length of the CDR3 is 12 residues. The germline CDR1 and CDR2 sequences are SNHLY and FYNNEI. CDR3 protein: CASSEGMGGYTF. The CDR3 DNA is TGTGCCAGCAGTGAGGGGATGGGCGGCTACACCTTC. The full variable domain, its missing parts supplied by reference TRBV2 and TRBJ1-2, is EPEVTQTPSHQVTQMGQEVILRCVPISNHLYFYWYRQILGQKVEFLVSFYNNEISEKSEIFDDQFSVERPDGSNFTLKIRSTKLEDSAMYFCASSEGMGGYTFGSGTRLTVV.

The V and J genes are TRBV2 and TRBJ1-6; a possible D gene is TRBD1 (5 bases). CDR3 length: 18 residues. Trimming took off 0 bases at V and 0 bases at J, with 12 bases between the two ends. Per the germline V gene, CDR1 is SNHLY and CDR2 is FYNNEI. CDR3 loop: CASSEAWGGSSYNSPLHF. As DNA, the CDR3 is TGTGCCAGCAGTGAAGCTTGGGGGGGGAGCTCCTATAATTCACCCCTCCACTTT.

This clone was recorded once. The rearrangement links TRBV4-2 to TRBJ2-7; D gene uncertain. The CDR3 consists of 12 residues. V lost 0 bases, J lost 1 base, and 1 base lay in between. Germline V gene data show CDR1 as LGHNA and CDR2 as YNFKEQ. The CDR3 coding sequence is TGTGCCAGCAGCCAAGATTCCTACGAGCAGTACTTC. Protein sequence: CASSQDSYEQYF.

The chain links TRBV2 to TRBJ2-1; D possibly matches TRBD1 or TRBD2 (5 bases each). This CDR3 has 14 residues. The V end lost 2 bases, the J end lost 5 bases, and 10 bases lay between the germline ends. Germline lookup yields CDR1 SNHLY and CDR2 FYNNEI. The CDR3 protein is CASSERLGDNEQFF. In nucleotides, the CDR3 is TGTGCCAGCAGTGAAAGATTGGGGGACAATGAGCAGTTCTTC.

The J gene is TRBJ1-1, the V gene TRBV19; TRBD1 is a possible D gene (5 bases). Deletions cut 5 bases from V and 0 bases from J, with 13 bases between. Germline V lookup: CDR1 LNHDA, CDR2 SQIVND (reference sequence). The CDR3 length is 15 residues. The CDR3, as DNA: TGTGCCAGTAGTTACCGGGGCATCCTGAACACTGAAGCTTTCTTT. This sequence encodes CASSYRGILNTEAFF.

V usage is TRBV19 and J usage is TRBJ1-1; D is perhaps TRBD1 (5 bases). Trimming removed 5 bases at V and 2 bases at J, with 15 bases between. The CDR3 is 15 amino acids. The germline V gene has CDR1 LNHDA and CDR2 SQIVND (reference sequence). This chain's CDR3 is CASSLQAVLNTEAFF. The CDR3 nucleotides read TGTGCCAGTAGTTTACAGGCCGTTCTCAACACTGAAGCTTTCTTT.

The chain combines TRBV5-1 with TRBJ1-2; D is ambiguous. CDR3 length: 15 amino acids. Trimming took 4 bases from V and 0 from J, leaving 13 bases between them. Germline-derived CDR1 and CDR2 are SGHRS and YFSETQ. This CDR3 is CASSPASASNYGYTF. The CDR3 region has the DNA TGCGCCAGCAGCCCGGCCTCGGCCTCTAACTATGGCTACACCTTC.

The chain combines TRBV19 with TRBJ1-2, with 9 bases that match TRBD1. With V trimmed by 3 bases and J by 3 bases, 14 bases remained unmatched. From germline, CDR1 is LNHDA and CDR2 SQIVND (reference sequence). The CDR3 contains 18 residues. DNA of the CDR3: TGTGCCAGTAGTATCAATTACAGGGGGCGTAACGGGGACTATGGCTACACCTTC. Amino acid sequence: CASSINYRGRNGDYGYTF.

This clone was recorded only once. V is TRBV2 and J is TRBJ2-5; 7 bases match TRBD1. The CDR3 is 12 amino acids. The V segment lost 5 bases and the J segment 5 bases; nucleotides outside the gene matches: 2. Germline CDR1 reads SNHLY; CDR2 reads FYNNEI. Written as DNA, the CDR3 is TGTGCCAGCAGTACAGGGGTGGAGACCCAGTACTTC. Protein sequence: CASSTGVETQYF.

CDR3 amino acids: CASSPEQGYGYTF. The DNA of the CDR3 is TGTGCCAGCTCACCTGAACAGGGCTATGGCTACACCTTC. The chain is built from TRBV18 and TRBJ1-2; possible D gene TRBD1, 6 bases. Trimming shortened V by 3 bases and J by 4 bases, and 9 bases separated the two germline ends. In germline, CDR1 is KGHSH, CDR2 LQKENI. The CDR3 is made up of 13 amino acids.

The rearrangement links TRBV5-1 to TRBJ2-7, with no clear D. The CDR3 is 13 amino acids. The V gene's germline CDR1 is SGHRS and CDR2 YFSETQ. Trimming pared 0 bases from V and 0 bases from J, leaving 4 bases between. CDR3 sequence reads: CASSLDPSYEQYF. The CDR3 DNA reads TGCGCCAGCAGCTTGGATCCCTCCTACGAGCAGTACTTC.

This sequence joins TRBV27 and TRBJ1-4, with TRBD1 matching over 10 bases. Trimming cost V 6 bases and J 3 bases; bases outside gene matches: 4. CDR3 size: 15 residues. Germline V gives CDR1 MNHEY, CDR2 SMNVEV (reference sequence). CDR3 residues: CASRGQGPPNEKLFF. The CDR3 bases are TGTGCCAGCAGGGGACAGGGGCCCCCTAATGAAAAACTGTTTTTT.

V and J are TRBV5-4 and TRBJ2-5; possibly TRBD1 for D (6 bases). The V end lost 6 bases, the J end lost 2 bases, and 14 bases lay between the germline ends. CDR3 length: 14 residues. Per germline, CDR1 SGHNT and CDR2 YYREEE (reference sequence). The CDR3 loop reads CASKDPTGQETQYF. The CDR3 DNA sequence: TGTGCCAGCAAGGACCCGACAGGTCAAGAGACCCAGTACTTC.

This chain joins TRBV28 and TRBJ2-2; 7 nucleotides line up with TRBD1. Looked up from germline, CDR1 is MDHEN and CDR2 is SYDVKM. The CDR3 runs to 15 residues. Trimming removed 5 bases from V and 5 bases from J; junction bases left unmatched: 8. The chain's CDR3 is CASSPQGRGTGELFF. The CDR3 DNA reads TGTGCCAGCAGTCCACAGGGGCGCGGGACCGGGGAGCTGTTTTTT.

The chain is built from TRBV6-1 and TRBJ2-2; D not resolved. Germline CDR1 is MNHNS and CDR2 is SASEGT. The CDR3 runs 14 residues. V was clipped by 3 bases and J by 3 bases, with 8 bases between them. The CDR3 region has the DNA TGTGCCAGCAGTGACCAGTCGTACACCGGGGAGCTGTTTTTT. It codes for CASSDQSYTGELFF.

The chain uses TRBV6-1 and TRBJ2-5; D remains ambiguous. V lost 10 bases and J 3 bases, leaving 15 bases between the germline ends. The CDR3 covers 13 residues. Germline V gives CDR1 MNHNS, CDR2 SASEGT. Here the CDR3 reads CATRVVPKETQYF. The CDR3 region has the DNA TGTGCCACCCGGGTGGTTCCAAAAGAGACCCAGTACTTC.

This clone has more than one count but fewer than ten. This chain connects TRBV5-4 to TRBJ2-3; possibly TRBD1 for D (5 bases). V gave up 3 bases and J gave up 0 bases, with 17 bases separating them. The CDR3 is made up of 17 amino acids. Per the germline V gene, CDR1 is SGHNT and CDR2 is YYREEE (reference sequence). Here the CDR3 DNA reads TGTGCCAGCAGCTCTACGGGCAGGGCTAGGAGCACAGATACGCAGTATTTT. Translating it yields CASSSTGRARSTDTQYF.

V usage is TRBV27 and J usage is TRBJ2-7; TRBD1 matches at 12 bases. CDR3 size: 15 residues. The trim removed 8 bases at V and 4 bases at J, leaving 9 bases unmatched. The germline gives CDR1 MNHEY, CDR2 SMNVEV (reference sequence). For the CDR3, the DNA is TGTGCCAGCGGGACCGGGACAGGGGGCTTATACGAGCAGTACTTC. Translation gives CASGTGTGGLYEQYF.

The chain is built from TRBV6-5 and TRBJ1-1; D unresolved. Germline-derived CDR1 and CDR2 are MNHEY and SVGAGI. V gave up 8 bases and J gave up 3 bases, with 19 bases separating them. The CDR3 runs 15 residues. The CDR3 sequence is CASPLVGSADTEAFF. The CDR3 DNA follows: TGTGCCAGCCCCCTCGTGGGGTCCGCGGACACTGAAGCTTTCTTT.

The V gene is TRBV27, the J gene TRBJ2-4; 11 bases line up with TRBD2. The CDR3 runs 18 residues. Germline V CDR1 and CDR2: MNHEY, SMNVEV (reference sequence). V shed 5 bases, J shed 0 bases, and the junction held 9 bases outside the gene matches. CDR3 sequence (DNA): TGTGCCAGCAGTCCTTTAGCGGGAGGGCCTCTAGCCAAAAACATTCAGTACTTC. Amino acid sequence: CASSPLAGGPLAKNIQYF.

The count of this clone is one. The chain carries TRBV28 and TRBJ1-2, with D perhaps TRBD1 (5 bases). Germline lookup yields CDR1 MDHEN and CDR2 SYDVKM. V was trimmed by 2 bases and J by 3 bases, leaving 10 bases between them. The CDR3 has 14 amino acids. Here the CDR3 reads CASSLVPGDYGYTF. The CDR3 coding sequence is TGTGCCAGCAGTTTAGTCCCGGGGGACTATGGCTACACCTTC.

This chain links TRBV6-1 with TRBJ1-1; 8 nucleotides agree with TRBD1. This CDR3 comprises 13 residues. With V trimmed by 6 bases and J by 6 bases, 6 bases remained unmatched. CDR1 and CDR2 (germline): MNHNS, SASEGT. CDR3 nucleotides: TGTGCCAGCAGACCCTCAGGGGGCCCTGAAGCTTTCTTT. As protein: CASRPSGGPEAFF.

This chain links TRBV28 with TRBJ1-3; no firm D call. V dropped 6 bases and J dropped 1 base, with 16 bases sitting between them. The CDR3 runs to 16 residues. Germline lookup yields CDR1 MDHEN and CDR2 SYDVKM. The CDR3 DNA is TGTGCCAGCAGGGGAGGGTGGGGAATATCTGGAAACACCATATATTTT. This codes for CASRGGWGISGNTIYF.